The entry that follows covers one T cell receptor beta chain sequence. The source of the sample is a study of blood T cell repertoires in COVID-19. Study-wide context: Specimens from acute and convalescent COVID-19 originated in the United States, Italy and Spain. T cells, B-cell-depleted T cells, or PBMCs provided the cDNA or gDNA that served as material.

Original methodology: From reference gene primer amplification, estimates of nucleated cell counts were derived. The method was immunoSEQ multiplex PCR; TCRdb's version includes in-frame clones alone and lacks a portion of them. That table supplies the V and J calls and clone size; D and trimming were determined from the DNA. The repertoire holds about 98,000 clones, around 80% seen once, with roughly 24% in the top ten. The germline V gene has CDR1 MNHEY and CDR2 SVGAGI. The CDR3 contains 14 residues. The V and J ends lost 2 bases and 9 bases, in that order; junction bases with no gene match: 7. Material for sequencing was peripheral blood. The TCR was taken from a man in his 70s with acute or convalescent COVID-19. This chain connects TRBV6-5 to TRBJ1-5; TRBD1 matches at 7 bases. CDR3 sequence (DNA): TGTGCCAGCAGTTACCGGCGACAGGGAGGGCCCCAGCATTTT. Amino acids: CASSYRRQGGPQHF.